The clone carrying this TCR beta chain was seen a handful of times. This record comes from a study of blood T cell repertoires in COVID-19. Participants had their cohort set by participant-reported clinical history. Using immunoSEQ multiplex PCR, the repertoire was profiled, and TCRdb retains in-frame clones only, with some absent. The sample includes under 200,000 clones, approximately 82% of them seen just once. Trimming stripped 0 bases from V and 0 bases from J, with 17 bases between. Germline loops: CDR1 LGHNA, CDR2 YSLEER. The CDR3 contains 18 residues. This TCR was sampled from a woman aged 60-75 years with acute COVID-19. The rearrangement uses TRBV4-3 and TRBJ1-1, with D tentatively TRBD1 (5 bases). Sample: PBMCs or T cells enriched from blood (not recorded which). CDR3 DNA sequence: TGCGCCAGCAGCCAAGACCCCGGATGGGGGGGGATGAACACTGAAGCTTTCTTT. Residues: CASSQDPGWGGMNTEAFF.